A single sample is the source of the 8 T cell receptor beta chains below, sequenced in a study of T cell responses to AZD1222 COVID-19 vaccine. Sequenced by immunoSEQ multiplex PCR; TCRdb stores in-frame clones only, minus some. The table records some 140,000 clones, around 90% of them present only once. The material sequenced was peripheral blood, taken on day 0 of AZD1222 vaccination. These receptors were taken from an adult in good health.

This clone was seen a handful of times. The V call is TRBV4-1, the J call TRBJ2-1, with D possibly TRBD1 on 5 matching bases. CDR1 is MGHRA and CDR2 is YSYEKL in the germline V gene. This CDR3 is 16 amino acids long. With 1 base removed from V and 10 bases from J, the gap between germline ends came to 20 bases. CDR3 loop: CASSQVASAGLGEQFF. In DNA, the CDR3 is TGCGCCAGCAGCCAAGTGGCTTCGGCAGGGTTGGGGGAGCAGTTCTTC.

V is TRBV5-1 and J is TRBJ2-1, with D possibly being TRBD1 (6 bases). The germline V gene has CDR1 SGHRS and CDR2 YFSETQ. V gave up 0 bases and J gave up 5 bases, with 9 bases separating them. The CDR3 runs 14 residues. The CDR3 coding sequence is TGCGCCAGCAGCTTGGTACAGGGTGACAATGAGCAGTTCTTC. Translation gives CASSLVQGDNEQFF.

V usage is TRBV19 and J usage is TRBJ2-2, with 13 bases matching TRBD2. V gave up 4 bases and J gave up 5 bases; unmatched junction bases: 7. The germline CDR1 and CDR2 sequences are LNHDA and SQIVND (reference sequence). CDR3 length: 17 residues. The CDR3 sequence: CASSKTGLAGETGELFF. The CDR3 DNA reads TGTGCCAGTAGTAAGACAGGACTAGCGGGAGAAACCGGGGAGCTGTTTTTT.

The rearrangement links TRBV9 to TRBJ1-6; 7 nucleotides line up with TRBD1. Trimming cost V 4 bases and J 6 bases; bases outside gene matches: 7. CDR1 SGDLS and CDR2 YYNGEE come from the germline V gene. This CDR3 comprises 15 residues. CDR3 nucleotide sequence: TGTGCCAGCAGCCCCCTATCAGGGGGTAATTCACCCCTCCACTTT. It yields the protein CASSPLSGGNSPLHF.

J is TRBJ1-5 and V is TRBV11-2; TRBD1 aligns across 9 bases. The CDR3 is 14 residues long. The trim removed 5 bases at V and 11 bases at J, leaving 10 bases unmatched. Germline values: CDR1 SGHAT, CDR2 FQNNGV. In DNA, the CDR3 is TGTGCCAGCAGCACGGGACAGGGACTGGGATCCCAGCATTTT. This sequence encodes CASSTGQGLGSQHF.

For the CDR3, the DNA is TGTGCCAGCAGCTTTTCCCGGGGGAACACTGAAGCTTTCTTT. Its protein product is CASSFSRGNTEAFF. The chain is built from TRBV5-4 and TRBJ1-1; D not resolved. The CDR3 is made up of 14 amino acids. CDR1 is SGHNT and CDR2 is YYREEE in the germline V gene (reference sequence). V lost 2 bases to trimming and J lost 1 base, with 9 bases between them. Full variable domain (rest looked up from reference TRBV5-4 and TRBJ1-1): ETGVTQSPTHLIKTRGQQVTLRCSSQSGHNTVSWYQQALGQGPQFIFQYYREEENGRGNFPPRFSGLQFPNYSSELNVNALELDDSALYLCASSFSRGNTEAFFGQGTRLTVV.

J is TRBJ1-3 and V is TRBV7-9, with D possibly matching TRBD1 (5 bases). V lost 2 bases to trimming and J lost 9 bases, with 20 bases between them. The CDR3 extends over 16 amino acids. Germline values: CDR1 SEHNR, CDR2 FQNEAQ (reference sequence). DNA for the CDR3: TGTGCCAGCAGCTTAAGCGGGGACCTTCCGGGGGGCACCATATATTTT. Translation gives CASSLSGDLPGGTIYF.

V is TRBV6-5 and J is TRBJ1-4, with D unclear. The CDR3 is 14 amino acids. Per the germline V gene, CDR1 is MNHEY and CDR2 is SVGAGI. With 2 bases removed from V and 5 bases from J, the gap between germline ends came to 9 bases. In DNA, the CDR3 is TGTGCCAGCAGTTACGGGGAGTGGAATGAAAAACTGTTTTTT. It specifies CASSYGEWNEKLFF.